The 10 T cell receptor beta chains reported below all come from one sample, sequenced in a study of human T cells and chemical hapten exposure. MiXCR was run by TCRdb on the 5' RACE reads, yielding one entry per CDR3 protein. The table lists more than 140,000 distinct CDR3 sequences, 4.1% of them singletons. Total RNA came from unfractionated whole blood. Every receptor here comes from a female donor in good health.

This clonotype was detected only once. J is TRBJ1-1 and V is TRBV3-1, with D tentatively TRBD1 (5 bases). V was trimmed by 4 bases and J by 5 bases, leaving 14 bases between them. Germline assignment: CDR1 LGHDT and CDR2 YNNKEL (reference sequence). The CDR3 sequence is 14 residues long. CDR3: CASSRGTGKTEAFF. The CDR3 DNA sequence: TGTGCCAGCAGCCGAGGGACGGGGAAAACTGAAGCTTTCTTT.

This clonotype showed up just a few times. This rearrangement joins TRBV7-2 to TRBJ2-7; 7 bases align to TRBD2. The V and J ends lost 4 bases and 2 bases, in that order; junction bases with no gene match: 5. Germline V gives CDR1 SGHTA, CDR2 FQGNSA. The CDR3 has 14 residues. The CDR3 DNA follows: TGTGCCAGCAGCTCCAGCGGGGCCGCCTACGAGCAGTACTTC. This codes for CASSSSGAAYEQYF.

This clonotype has at least ten counts. The rearrangement links TRBV7-3 to TRBJ1-1; D unclear. With 6 bases removed from V and 1 base from J, the gap between germline ends came to 9 bases. The CDR3 totals 13 residues. Germline V gene lookup returns CDR1 SGHTA and CDR2 FQGTGA. CDR3 DNA sequence: TGTGCCAGCAGGGCGGTGGAGAACACTGAAGCTTTCTTT. Its protein product is CASRAVENTEAFF.

This clonotype has ten or more counts. The chain has TRBV18 and TRBJ1-5, with D unclear. The V end lost 4 bases, the J end lost 2 bases, and 9 bases lay between the germline ends. This CDR3 is 14 amino acids long. Germline loops: CDR1 KGHSH, CDR2 LQKENI. CDR3 sequence reads: CASSRGYGNQPQHF. CDR3 sequence (DNA): TGTGCCAGCTCACGCGGATATGGCAATCAGCCCCAGCATTTT.

This clonotype was seen ten or more times. The chain is built from TRBV2 and TRBJ1-6, with 10 bases lining up with TRBD1. The CDR3 extends over 15 amino acids. The V gene's germline CDR1 is SNHLY and CDR2 FYNNEI. The J segment lost 10 bases and the V segment lost 5 bases, leaving 8 bases of the junction unmatched. In nucleotides, the CDR3 is TGTGCCAGCAGTAAAAGGGGACAGGGGCAGTCACCCCTCCACTTT. Its protein product is CASSKRGQGQSPLHF.

The gene calls are TRBV27 and TRBJ2-3; the match to TRBD2 covers 9 bases. The CDR3 covers 17 residues. Losses at the gene ends were 4 bases for V and 4 bases for J; bases not matched to a gene: 12. Germline V gene data show CDR1 as MNHEY and CDR2 as SMNVEV (reference sequence). The CDR3 nucleotides are TGTGCCAGCAGTTCCCCTATCCGCGGGGGGGTGGCAGATACGCAGTATTTT. The encoded protein is CASSSPIRGGVADTQYF.

Details on this clonotype: A much bigger clone sits one base away, suggesting this may be a read error. This sequence joins TRBV6-6 and TRBJ1-5; 7 nucleotides match TRBD1. Per the germline V gene, CDR1 is MNHNY and CDR2 is SVGAGI (reference sequence). V trimming: 10 bases; J trimming: 6 bases; junction bases outside the gene matches: 12. CDR3 size: 14 residues. The CDR3 here is CAIRQQGRGQPQHF. As DNA, the CDR3 is TGTGCCATCAGACAACAGGGGCGAGGTCAGCCCCAGCATTTT.

The V gene is TRBV28, the J gene TRBJ1-2; 8 bases align to TRBD1. CDR3 length: 16 residues. CDR1 is MDHEN, CDR2 SYDVKM, per germline. Trimming at V came to 2 bases and at J to 4 bases, leaving 9 bases not matched to a gene. The CDR3 bases are TGTGCCAGCAGTTTAAGCGGACAGGGTAATGTCTATGGCTACACCTTC. It specifies CASSLSGQGNVYGYTF.

This clonotype occurred many times. J is TRBJ2-1 and V is TRBV7-6, with D perhaps assigned TRBD1 or TRBD2 (5 bases each). Trimming pared 1 base from V and 2 bases from J, leaving 27 bases between. CDR1 SGHVS and CDR2 FNYEAQ come from the germline V gene. This CDR3 contains 21 residues. The DNA of the CDR3 is TGTGCCAGCAGCTTAGAAGTCCTTGGTGGGGTGGGACGCCGGACCTACAATGAGCAGTTCTTC. Its translation is CASSLEVLGGVGRRTYNEQFF.

This clonotype was observed many times. The chain carries TRBV12-3 or TRBV12-4 and TRBJ2-7, with D possibly TRBD1 on 5 matching bases. The CDR3 has 13 residues. Trimming left V 2 bases short and J 6 bases short, with 11 bases between. For the CDR3, the DNA is TGTGCCAGCAGTTTATCCAGGGTGGGCGAGCAGTACTTC. This translates into CASSLSRVGEQYF.